This TCR beta chain was captured by sequencing in a study of T-cell memory formation after mild COVID-19. Study overall: Clusters were largely donor specific.

Via MiXCR, TCRdb re-called the 5' RACE reads, giving one row per CDR3 protein. Among 250,000 to 400,000 distinct CDR3 sequences listed, about 13% were seen once. This clonotype was detected a few times. Its matching antigen is unknown. The CDR3 is made up of 13 amino acids. Germline CDR1 and CDR2: MNHEY and SVGAGI. Unmatched junction bases numbered 0, after V lost 2 bases and J lost 6 bases. Study findings and constraints: There was no confirmation that second-wave clones peaking on day 37 were SARS-CoV-2 specific. Pre-infection memory held some responding clones, suggesting pre-existing cross-reactive T cells responded.

This TCR was sampled from a man younger than 30 who had mild COVID-19 (a few samples of this study predate the infection). Cell type and time point are not known. The chain uses TRBV6-5 and TRBJ1-1, with TRBD1 matching over 10 bases. The specimen sequenced was PBMCs or a T cell subset sorted from them (not recorded which). CDR3 in DNA: TGTGCCAGCAGTTACGGACAGGGGGCTGAAGCTTTCTTT. As protein: CASSYGQGAEAFF.